Following are 12 T cell receptor beta chains from one sample sequenced in a study of CD8+CD57+ T cells in acquired aplastic anemia. The sequenced patients had an expansion of CD8+CD57+ cells seen by flow cytometry. The study profiled TCR beta VDJ and CDR3 using genomic DNA as template. One entry per CDR3 protein results from TCRdb running MiXCR on the reads. The sample lists about 160,000 distinct CDR3 sequences; 71% were seen once. The sample was sorted CD4+, CD8+, or CD8+CD57+ T cells (not recorded which) from PBMCs. These receptors were obtained from a human donor with aplastic anemia.

V is TRBV6-1 and J is TRBJ1-5, with D perhaps TRBD1 (5 bases). Germline-derived CDR1 and CDR2 are MNHNS and SASEGT. V was clipped by 6 bases and J by 3 bases, with 6 bases between them. The CDR3 is 12 residues long. The CDR3 DNA sequence: TGTGCCAGCAGCAGGGACAATCAGCCCCAGCATTTT. Its protein product is CASSRDNQPQHF.

The rearrangement uses TRBV19 and TRBJ2-2; D perhaps matches TRBD2 (5 bases). In germline, CDR1 is LNHDA, CDR2 SQIVND (reference sequence). Trimming took 7 bases from V and 4 from J, leaving 13 bases between them. This CDR3 region has 14 residues. In DNA, the CDR3 is TGTGCCAGTATGGTTGGAGGAGGCACCGGGGAGCTGTTTTTT. It translates to CASMVGGGTGELFF.

The chain joins TRBV15 to TRBJ2-1; D remains unclear. Germline lookup yields CDR1 LNHNV and CDR2 YYDKDF (reference sequence). V was trimmed by 8 bases and J by 1 base, leaving 9 bases between them. The CDR3 is 13 residues long. CDR3 DNA sequence: TGTGCCACCCGTAGTGCGTCCTACAATGAGCAGTTCTTC. Encoded protein: CATRSASYNEQFF.

This clonotype was detected only once. The chain links TRBV7-8 to TRBJ1-2; D gene unclear. V was pared by 5 bases and J by 4 bases, with 20 bases between. Germline V CDR1 and CDR2: SGHVS, FQNEAQ. The CDR3 sequence is 16 residues long. CDR3 sequence: CASSPFSAPSGYGYTF. The CDR3 region has the DNA TGTGCCAGCAGCCCGTTCTCAGCCCCTTCGGGCTATGGCTACACCTTC.

Remarks on this clonotype: The junction shows a germline mismatch at one end, possibly a read error. The chain carries TRBV10-3 and TRBJ2-7; either TRBD1 or TRBD2 may supply D (5 bases each). The CDR3 spans 15 residues. The germline CDR1 and CDR2 sequences are ENHRY and SYGVKD. The CDR3 coding sequence is TGTGCCAGCAGTTACTCGGGACGGACCACCTACGAGCAGTACTTC. This translates into CASSYSGRTTYEQYF.

The chain links TRBV15 to TRBJ1-6; D is possibly TRBD1 (5 bases). The CDR3 length is 16 residues. Germline CDR1 LNHNV, CDR2 YYDKDF (reference sequence). Trimming shortened V by 7 bases and J by 7 bases, and 20 bases separated the two germline ends. CDR3 loop: CATIPLGNRGNSPLHF. CDR3 in DNA: TGTGCCACCATTCCCTTGGGAAACCGGGGGAATTCACCCCTCCACTTT.

This clonotype was detected a few times. The chain recombines TRBV24-1 with TRBJ1-5; D perhaps matches TRBD1 (5 bases). Trimming pared 9 bases from V and 1 base from J, leaving 15 bases between. This CDR3 has 15 amino acids. Germline CDR1 KGHDR, CDR2 SFDVKD. The chain's CDR3 is CATGSLGGSNQPQHF. In nucleotides, the CDR3 is TGTGCCACCGGATCCTTGGGGGGGAGCAATCAGCCCCAGCATTTT.

The V call is TRBV10-3, the J call TRBJ1-2; D is undetermined. Trimming left V 2 bases short and J 4 bases short, with 8 bases between. The length of the CDR3 is 13 residues. Germline V gene data show CDR1 as ENHRY and CDR2 as SYGVKD. DNA for the CDR3: TGTGCCATCAGTGAGCCCGGTTCCTATGGCTACACCTTC. As protein: CAISEPGSYGYTF.

The chain combines TRBV24-1 with TRBJ2-3, with D tentatively TRBD1 or TRBD2 (5 bases each). The CDR3 has 14 residues. The V end lost 5 bases, the J end lost 2 bases, and 10 bases lay between the germline ends. Germline V gives CDR1 KGHDR, CDR2 SFDVKD. This chain's CDR3 is CATSVGTYTDTQYF. In DNA form, the CDR3 reads TGTGCCACCAGTGTCGGGACCTACACAGATACGCAGTATTTT.

This rearrangement joins TRBV7-8 to TRBJ2-7, with D possibly matching TRBD1 (5 bases). The CDR3 spans 14 residues. Germline values: CDR1 SGHVS, CDR2 FQNEAQ. The V gene lost 5 bases and the J gene lost 3 bases, with 14 bases spanning the gap. CDR3 coding DNA: TGTGCCAGCAGCCTCCCAGGGCCCTACTACGAGCAGTACTTC. Its translation: CASSLPGPYYEQYF.

The V gene is TRBV11-2, the J gene TRBJ2-1, with D unresolved. Germline V gene sequence: CDR1 SGHAT, CDR2 FQNNGV. The CDR3 length is 11 residues. The V gene lost 2 bases and the J gene lost 9 bases, with 5 bases spanning the gap. The chain's CDR3 is CASSLNPEQFF. The CDR3 nucleotides are TGTGCCAGCAGCTTAAATCCTGAGCAGTTCTTC.

Comment on this clonotype: One end of the junction fails to match germline, which may point to a read error. The chain employs TRBV6-4 and TRBJ2-1; 12 bases are shared with TRBD2. The germline gives CDR1 MRHNA, CDR2 SNTAGT. This CDR3 has 10 amino acids. CDR3 nucleotides: TGTGCCAGCAGTCCGGGACTAGCGGGCTTC. Protein sequence: CASSPGLAGF.